The 16 T cell receptor beta chains below come from one sample, sequenced in a study of blood T cell repertoires in COVID-19. Sequenced by immunoSEQ multiplex PCR; TCRdb stores in-frame clones only, minus some. Of 200,000 to 250,000 clones detected, roughly four fifths appear once; the ten largest clones hold under 8.5%. Sequencing input: peripheral blood. The receptors here all came from a woman of 80 years or more with COVID-19, enrolled during active disease.

The chain carries TRBV20-1 and TRBJ1-1, with D unresolved. Trimming took 3 bases from V and 0 from J, leaving 11 bases between them. CDR1 DFQATT and CDR2 SNEGSKA come from the germline V gene (reference sequence). CDR3 length: 14 amino acids. CDR3 bases: TGCAGTGCTAGTCCAGGATCTTTGAACACTGAAGCTTTCTTT. Translation: CSASPGSLNTEAFF.

The genes are TRBV7-8 and TRBJ2-3; 7 bases align to TRBD2. This CDR3 comprises 16 residues. V shed 5 bases, J shed 1 base, and the junction held 9 bases outside the gene matches. Germline values: CDR1 SGHVS, CDR2 FQNEAQ. CDR3 loop: CASSVTSVVGTDTQYF. The CDR3 region has the DNA TGTGCCAGCAGCGTAACTAGCGTCGTCGGCACAGATACGCAGTATTTT.

The CDR3 sequence: CASSFGRGRGNTIYF. CDR3 sequence (DNA): TGTGCCAGCAGCTTCGGCAGGGGGCGAGGAAACACCATATATTTT. V is TRBV5-6 and J is TRBJ1-3, with 8 bases fitting TRBD1. CDR1 SGHDT and CDR2 YYEEEE come from the germline V gene. V trimming: 2 bases; J trimming: 4 bases; junction bases outside the gene matches: 5. The CDR3 runs to 15 residues.

The genes are TRBV28 and TRBJ2-1; perhaps TRBD2 as D (6 bases). Germline V CDR1 and CDR2: MDHEN, SYDVKM. The V end was cut by 7 bases, the J end by 7 bases, with 11 bases between. CDR3 length: 12 amino acids. This chain's CDR3 is CASNPRGNEQFF. The DNA for the CDR3 is TGTGCCAGCAACCCCCGGGGGAATGAGCAGTTCTTC. The complete variable domain, with remaining parts taken from reference TRBV28 and TRBJ2-1, reads DVKVTQSSRYLVKRTGEKVFLECVQDMDHENMFWYRQDPGLGLRLIYFSYDVKMKEKGDIPEGYSVSREKKERFSLILESASTNQTSMYLCASNPRGNEQFFGPGTRLTVL.

This clone was found once. The V call is TRBV27, the J call TRBJ2-5; D is perhaps TRBD2 (7 bases). The CDR3 sequence is 15 residues long. V was cut by 4 bases and J by 5 bases, with 17 bases left in between. Germline assignment: CDR1 MNHEY and CDR2 SMNVEV (reference sequence). Written as DNA, the CDR3 is TGTGCCAGCAGTTCCTTTCGGACTAGGGGGGAGACCCAGTACTTC. Translating gives CASSSFRTRGETQYF.

The chain is built from TRBV19 and TRBJ1-4; tentative D call: TRBD1 (6 bases). CDR1 and CDR2 (germline): LNHDA, SQIVND (reference sequence). V dropped 4 bases and J dropped 1 base, with 19 bases sitting between them. The CDR3 sequence is 18 residues long. The CDR3 DNA sequence: TGTGCCAGTAGTACCCTCCTCACAGGGACCGGAACTAATGAAAAACTGTTTTTT. It translates to CASSTLLTGTGTNEKLFF.

J is TRBJ1-6 and V is TRBV27; tentative D call: TRBD1 (6 bases). V lost 4 bases and J 17 bases, leaving 21 bases between the germline ends. The CDR3 runs 14 residues. Germline lookup yields CDR1 MNHEY and CDR2 SMNVEV (reference sequence). CDR3 sequence: CASSYRLGLGGVHF. CDR3 coding DNA: TGTGCCAGCAGTTATCGTCTCGGGTTAGGGGGGGTCCACTTT.

The CDR3 nucleotides read TGTGCCAGCAGCCTGACAGGGGGGCATGGCTATGGCTACACCTTC. This translates into CASSLTGGHGYGYTF. The genes are TRBV5-6 and TRBJ1-2; 9 bases align to TRBD1. Germline CDR1 SGHDT, CDR2 YYEEEE. Trimming at V came to 4 bases and at J to 4 bases, leaving 8 bases not matched to a gene. The CDR3 totals 15 residues.

The J gene is TRBJ1-2, the V gene TRBV11-2, with a possible D match to TRBD1 (5 bases). The CDR3 length is 13 residues. CDR1 and CDR2 (germline): SGHAT, FQNNGV. Trimming took 4 bases from V and 5 from J, leaving 11 bases between them. Here the CDR3 reads CASSYSGTYGYTF. CDR3 coding DNA: TGTGCCAGCAGCTATTCAGGGACTTATGGCTACACCTTC.

The CDR3 loop reads CASSPGLQETQYF. DNA for the CDR3: TGTGCCAGCAGCCCGGGTCTTCAAGAGACCCAGTACTTC. The chain uses TRBV12-3 or TRBV12-4 and TRBJ2-5; no clear D. CDR3 length: 13 residues. V lost 6 bases and J lost 2, with 10 bases in between.

A single count supports this clone. V gene TRBV27 combines with J gene TRBJ2-1, with 12 bases matching TRBD2. Germline trimming cut 3 bases from V and 9 bases from J; bases unmatched to any gene: 3. Germline lookup yields CDR1 MNHEY and CDR2 SMNVEV (reference sequence). This CDR3 has 14 amino acids. CDR3 bases: TGTGCCAGCAGTTTGACTAGCGGGAGTGTTGAGCAGTTCTTC. It specifies CASSLTSGSVEQFF.

The rearrangement uses TRBV29-1 and TRBJ1-2; the D gene is possibly TRBD1 (5 bases). This CDR3 spans 10 amino acids. Trimming took 5 bases from V and 8 from J, leaving 9 bases between them. Germline values: CDR1 SQVTM, CDR2 ANQGSEA. This CDR3 reads CSVSDIGYTF. CDR3 sequence (DNA): TGCAGCGTTTCGGACATAGGCTACACCTTC.

The rearrangement joins TRBV5-1 to TRBJ1-4; a weak D match, TRBD1 (5 bases). Germline-derived CDR1 and CDR2 are SGHRS and YFSETQ. The V gene lost 4 bases and the J gene lost 6 bases, with 13 bases spanning the gap. This CDR3 region has 14 residues. The CDR3 DNA sequence: TGCGCCAGCAGCGCCCCCGGGGGGGATGAAAAACTGTTTTTT. Translating gives CASSAPGGDEKLFF.

The rearrangement joins TRBV24-1 to TRBJ2-5, with 8 positions matching TRBD1. The germline V gene encodes CDR1 KGHDR and CDR2 SFDVKD. This CDR3 contains 14 residues. With V trimmed by 5 bases and J by 2 bases, 3 bases remained unmatched. The CDR3 sequence: CATSGWTGQETQYF. The CDR3 DNA follows: TGTGCCACCAGTGGTTGGACAGGGCAAGAGACCCAGTACTTC.

This sequence joins TRBV10-3 and TRBJ2-7, with no clear D. This CDR3 spans 15 amino acids. V dropped 6 bases and J dropped 0 bases, with 15 bases sitting between them. The germline V gene encodes CDR1 ENHRY and CDR2 SYGVKD. CDR3 DNA: TGTGCCATCAGCACACCAGACAAGAGCTCCTACGAGCAGTACTTC. It specifies CAISTPDKSSYEQYF.

The chain couples TRBV7-2 to TRBJ2-2; TRBD1 aligns across 8 bases. This CDR3 comprises 15 residues. Trimming removed 6 bases from V and 4 bases from J; junction bases left unmatched: 7. Germline values: CDR1 SGHTA, CDR2 FQGNSA. This CDR3 reads CASRPTGAGTGELFF. DNA of the CDR3: TGTGCCAGCAGACCGACAGGGGCTGGCACCGGGGAGCTGTTTTTT.